Following are 18 T cell receptor beta chains from one sample sequenced in a study of shared clonotypes between healthy human individuals. Clones were read by immunoSEQ multiplex PCR, and TCRdb kept only the in-frame ones, dropping some. The data show some 2 million clones, 90% to 95% seen once. The material sequenced was naive CD4+ T cells sorted from blood. The subset: CD45RA+ positively selected. These TCRs come from a young man in good health.

The genes are TRBV5-1 and TRBJ2-2, with D possibly being TRBD2 (6 bases). V dropped 4 bases and J dropped 0 bases, with 10 bases sitting between them. The CDR3 runs 15 residues. Germline assignment: CDR1 SGHRS and CDR2 YFSETQ. The CDR3 sequence: CASSPGTSNTGELFF. Written as DNA, the CDR3 is TGCGCCAGCAGCCCGGGGACTTCGAACACCGGGGAGCTGTTTTTT.

Details on this clone: The identical CDR3 is also encoded by other nucleotide sequences in the sample. V gene TRBV10-3 combines with J gene TRBJ2-3; the D is unclear. The CDR3 is 13 residues long. V was trimmed by 3 bases and J by 6 bases, leaving 10 bases between them. Germline loops: CDR1 ENHRY, CDR2 SYGVKD. CDR3 region: CAISDGSPDTQYF. The CDR3 DNA reads TGTGCCATCAGTGACGGATCCCCGGATACGCAGTATTTT.

The CDR3 here is CASSYGTANTGELFF. In DNA, the CDR3 is TGCGCCAGCAGCTACGGGACAGCGAACACCGGGGAGCTGTTTTTT. The gene calls are TRBV5-1 and TRBJ2-2; the match to TRBD1 covers 7 bases. Germline-derived CDR1 and CDR2 are SGHRS and YFSETQ. With V trimmed by 3 bases and J by 0 bases, 2 bases remained unmatched. This CDR3 has 15 amino acids. Supplemented by reference TRBV5-1 and TRBJ2-2, the full variable domain reads KAGVTQTPRYLIKTRGQQVTLSCSPISGHRSVSWYQQTPGQGLQFLFEYFSETQRNKGNFPGRFSGRQFSNSRSEMNVSTLELGDSALYLCASSYGTANTGELFFGEGSRLTVL.

V gene TRBV5-1 combines with J gene TRBJ2-7; D is possibly TRBD2 (6 bases). This CDR3 is built from 13 residues. CDR1 is SGHRS and CDR2 is YFSETQ in the germline V gene. Trimming removed 4 bases from V and 0 bases from J, with 8 bases in between. The chain's CDR3 is CASSGGNSYEQYF. In DNA, the CDR3 is TGCGCCAGCAGCGGCGGGAACTCCTACGAGCAGTACTTC.

The CDR3 DNA reads TGTGCCAGCAGCCTAGTCTGGGGAACCAATGAGCAGTTCTTC. It is translated as CASSLVWGTNEQFF. V and J are TRBV5-4 and TRBJ2-1; D is undetermined. This CDR3 comprises 14 residues. The germline gives CDR1 SGHNT, CDR2 YYREEE (reference sequence). V was trimmed by 4 bases and J by 6 bases, leaving 14 bases between them.

This sequence joins TRBV25-1 and TRBJ1-4; no clear D. The germline V gene has CDR1 MGHDK and CDR2 SYGVNS. Deletions cut 4 bases from V and 5 bases from J, with 14 bases between. The CDR3 covers 15 residues. For the CDR3, the DNA is TGTGCCAGCAGTGCCCCGGGGAGTATAAATGAAAAACTGTTTTTT. Protein: CASSAPGSINEKLFF. Variable domain in full (rest from reference TRBV25-1 and TRBJ1-4): EADIYQTPRYLVIGTGKKITLECSQTMGHDKMYWYQQDPGMELHLIHYSYGVNSTEKGDLSSESTVSRIRTEHFPLTLESARPSHTSQYLCASSAPGSINEKLFFGSGTQLSVL.

This chain links TRBV5-1 with TRBJ2-7; TRBD2 is a possible D gene (6 bases). The CDR3 covers 15 residues. CDR1 is SGHRS and CDR2 is YFSETQ in the germline V gene. The ends were cut back, 3 bases at V and 4 bases at J, with 17 bases in the middle. CDR3 in amino acids: CASSSTGLKTYEQYF. DNA of the CDR3: TGCGCCAGCAGCTCGACGGGACTGAAGACTTACGAGCAGTACTTC.

The rearrangement links TRBV29-1 to TRBJ1-5; D gene ambiguous. Trimming took off 7 bases at V and 2 bases at J, with 0 bases between the two ends. Per germline, CDR1 SQVTM and CDR2 ANQGSEA. CDR3 size: 9 residues. The CDR3 sequence: CSGNQPQHF. The CDR3 coding sequence is TGCAGCGGCAATCAGCCCCAGCATTTT.

This clone was counted between two and nine times. The V gene is TRBV6-1, the J gene TRBJ1-6; no reliable D call. Germline V lookup: CDR1 MNHNS, CDR2 SASEGT. V was cut by 3 bases and J by 8 bases, with 14 bases left in between. CDR3 length: 15 residues. The DNA of the CDR3 is TGTGCCAGCAGTGACAACGCGGCGGTCTATTCACCCCTCCACTTT. Translation gives CASSDNAAVYSPLHF.

This chain uses TRBV18 with TRBJ1-2; 8 bases fit TRBD1. Germline V gene data show CDR1 as KGHSH and CDR2 as LQKENI. This CDR3 has 16 residues. The V segment lost 3 bases and the J segment 8 bases; nucleotides outside the gene matches: 14. The CDR3 nucleotides read TGTGCCAGCTCACCCGGGACAGGCGGCCCCTATAGCGGCTACACCTTC. Its protein is CASSPGTGGPYSGYTF.

The V gene is TRBV5-1, the J gene TRBJ2-1; the match to TRBD2 covers 7 bases. V gave up 3 bases and J gave up 6 bases; unmatched junction bases: 9. There are 15 residues in the CDR3. Germline V gene sequence: CDR1 SGHRS, CDR2 YFSETQ. CDR3 residues: CASSYQLTGGNEQFF. The CDR3 DNA sequence: TGCGCCAGCAGCTATCAATTGACGGGGGGCAATGAGCAGTTCTTC.

The J gene is TRBJ2-7, the V gene TRBV6-5; D possibly uses TRBD1 or TRBD2 (7 bases each). The CDR3 consists of 15 residues. Between the trimmed V and J ends, which lost 2 bases and 3 bases, there was a span of 14 bases. From germline, CDR1 is MNHEY and CDR2 SVGAGI. The CDR3, as DNA: TGTGCCAGCAGTTACGGGACAGCGGGGCTCTACGAGCAGTACTTC. It yields the protein CASSYGTAGLYEQYF.

This clone has just one count. This sequence joins TRBV6-5 and TRBJ1-4, with 8 bases fitting TRBD1. The junction had 5 bases not matched to a gene; V was cut back by 6 bases and J by 2 bases. Germline CDR1 MNHEY, CDR2 SVGAGI. CDR3 size: 15 residues. The CDR3 here is CASSKRTGTNEKLFF. The CDR3 coding sequence is TGTGCCAGCAGCAAGAGGACAGGGACTAATGAAAAACTGTTTTTT.

The rearrangement uses TRBV5-4 and TRBJ2-5; D is uncertain. This CDR3 region has 14 residues. CDR1 SGHNT and CDR2 YYREEE come from the germline V gene (reference sequence). V lost 1 base and J 1 base, leaving 8 bases between the germline ends. CDR3 loop: CASSLWGSQETQYF. The CDR3 DNA reads as TGTGCCAGCAGCTTGTGGGGAAGCCAAGAGACCCAGTACTTC.

The chain links TRBV7-2 to TRBJ2-7, with a possible D match to TRBD2 (6 bases). Germline CDR1 and CDR2: SGHTA and FQGNSA. This CDR3 has 16 residues. The V end lost 5 bases, the J end lost 2 bases, and 19 bases lay between the germline ends. DNA for the CDR3: TGTGCCAGCAGCCCAGATGGAGGGATATTCCCCTACGAGCAGTACTTC. Translated: CASSPDGGIFPYEQYF. The full variable domain, its missing parts supplied by reference TRBV7-2 and TRBJ2-7, is GAGVSQSPSNKVTEKGKDVELRCDPISGHTALYWYRQSLGQGLEFLIYFQGNSAPDKSGLPSDRFSAERTGGSVSTLTIQRTQQEDSAVYLCASSPDGGIFPYEQYFGPGTRLTVT.

The chain combines TRBV1 with TRBJ2-5. TRBV1 is an annotated pseudogene. The CDR3 spans 13 residues. CDR3 protein: CTSSQDPGQTQYF. As DNA, the CDR3 is TGCACCAGCAGCCAAGATCCGGGGCAAACCCAGTACTTC.

Only a few counts were recorded for this clone. Additional DNA sequences in this sample encode the identical CDR3. The chain uses TRBV30 and TRBJ1-3, with D unresolved. Trimming shortened V by 3 bases and J by 0 bases, and 3 bases separated the two germline ends. The CDR3 consists of 12 residues. In germline, CDR1 is GTSNPN, CDR2 SVGIG (reference sequence). For the CDR3, the DNA is TGTGCCTGGAGGGGCTCTGGAAACACCATATATTTT. Translation gives CAWRGSGNTIYF. The full variable domain, rest sourced from reference TRBV30 and TRBJ1-3, is SQTIHQWPATLVQPVGSPLSLECTVEGTSNPNLYWYRQAAGRGLQLLFYSVGIGQISSEVPQNLSASRPQDRQFILSSKKLLLSDSGFYLCAWRGSGNTIYFGEGSWLTVV.

This chain links TRBV2 with TRBJ2-2; a weak D match, TRBD1 (6 bases). The length of the CDR3 is 14 residues. V was trimmed by 0 bases and J by 6 bases, leaving 8 bases between them. CDR1 is SNHLY, CDR2 FYNNEI, per germline. CDR3 region: CASSEAQGSGELFF. DNA for the CDR3: TGTGCCAGCAGTGAAGCGCAGGGGTCCGGGGAGCTGTTTTTT.